The rows below give T cell receptor beta chains drawn from one sample of a study of spatial heterogeneity in lung cancer. Each CDR3 protein is one row after TCRdb ran MiXCR on the 5' RACE reads. The profile shows roughly 2,000 distinct CDR3 sequences, approximately 10% of them singletons. The specimen was normal lung tissue next to the tumor, collected at surgery. Every receptor here comes from a male donor with early-stage non-small cell lung cancer. Each CDR3 is given with its conserved first and last residue. The D gene is left open where the match is weak. The size field is filled for only some rows; it gives once, few, many or a size class.

DNA,CDR3,length,size,J,V,D
TGCGCCAGCAGCACCGCCCTAGCGGGAGGGGAAAACGAGCAGTACTTC,CASSTALAGGENEQYF,16,medium-sized,TRBJ2-7,TRBV5-1,TRBD2
TGTGCCAGCAGCCCTGGACTCATTGACGCCTACGAGCAGTACTTC,CASSPGLIDAYEQYF,15,.,TRBJ2-7,TRBV3-1,.
TGTGCCAGCAGCTTATATACGGGGGGGAATCAGCCCCAGCATTTT,CASSLYTGGNQPQHF,15,many,TRBJ1-5,TRBV7-2,.
TGTGCCAGCAGTGAGGGAGGTAGGATTGAGGCTTTCTTT,CASSEGGRIEAFF,13,medium-sized,TRBJ1-1,TRBV25-1,.
TGCGCCAGCAGCCGGGAGGGACAGGCCACAGATACGCAGTATTTT,CASSREGQATDTQYF,15,medium-sized,TRBJ2-3,TRBV5-1,.
TGTGCCAGCAGCTTAGGTGCTAGCGGGGGGGCCGGATACGAGCAGTACTTC,CASSLGASGGAGYEQYF,17,many,TRBJ2-7,TRBV13,TRBD2
TGTGCCAGCACCCAGTGGGGGACGGGGAACACTGAAGCTTTCTTT,CASTQWGTGNTEAFF,15,medium-sized,TRBJ1-1,TRBV27,.
TGTGCCAGCAGTGTGGCGGGAGTAGGGAATGAGCAGTTCTTC,CASSVAGVGNEQFF,14,medium-sized,TRBJ2-1,TRBV2,TRBD2
TGTGCCAGCAGCTTAGTCAACAGGGGGCGAGGGGAAAAACTGTTTTTT,CASSLVNRGRGEKLFF,16,medium-sized,TRBJ1-4,TRBV7-9,TRBD1
TGTGCCAGCAGCTCGGGACTAGCGGGAGAAGATACGCAGTATTTT,CASSSGLAGEDTQYF,15,medium-sized,TRBJ2-3,TRBV12-3/TRBV12-4,TRBD2
TGTGCCAGCAGTGGACTTGTGGCTTTCTTT,CASSGLVAFF,10,medium-sized,TRBJ1-1,TRBV28,.
TGTGCCAGCAGCCCACAGGGGAGCACAGATACGCAGTATTTT,CASSPQGSTDTQYF,14,medium-sized,TRBJ2-3,TRBV7-2,TRBD1
TGTGCCAGCAGACCGAGACCGGCAGATACGCAGTATTTT,CASRPRPADTQYF,13,medium-sized,TRBJ2-3,TRBV28,.
TGTGCCAGCAGCTTCCCGGGACAGTTCTACGAGCAGTACTTC,CASSFPGQFYEQYF,14,medium-sized,TRBJ2-7,TRBV5-5,TRBD1
TGTGCCAGCAGTTGGGTCCGCTACAATGAGCAGTTCTTC,CASSWVRYNEQFF,13,medium-sized,TRBJ2-1,TRBV6-2/TRBV6-3,.
TGTGCCAGCAGCTCGTACGGGTTTTTT,CASSSYGFF,9,medium-sized,TRBJ2-2,TRBV11-3,.
TGTGCCTGGAGTGGGGGGCCCTACGAGCAGTACTTC,CAWSGGPYEQYF,12,many,TRBJ2-7,TRBV30,.
TGTGCCAGCAGCTTAGTAGCGGAGCAGTTCTTC,CASSLVAEQFF,11,medium-sized,TRBJ2-1,TRBV11-2,.
TGTGCCAGCAGTTACTCGAATGAAGGTGGCCAGCCCCAGCATTTT,CASSYSNEGGQPQHF,15,medium-sized,TRBJ1-5,TRBV6-2/TRBV6-3,.
TGTGCCAGCAGTTTGTTAGGGGTTGAGCCCCAGCATTTT,CASSLLGVEPQHF,13,few,TRBJ1-5,TRBV12-3/TRBV12-4,.
TGTGCCAGCAGTTGGGGTGGGGCTCGGGAGACCCAGTACTTC,CASSWGGARETQYF,14,.,TRBJ2-5,TRBV12-3/TRBV12-4,.
TGTGCCAGCAGCTTAGGAGCCAGGATGGGAGAGACCCAGTACTTC,CASSLGARMGETQYF,15,medium-sized,TRBJ2-5,TRBV7-2,.
TGTGCCAGCAGTTACCCGACCGCCTCGGGAGCCAAAAACATTCAGTACTTC,CASSYPTASGAKNIQYF,17,medium-sized,TRBJ2-4,TRBV6-2/TRBV6-3,.
TGTGCCAGCAGCCTAGGGGCGGGAGGGCGAAACGAGCAGTACTTC,CASSLGAGGRNEQYF,15,medium-sized,TRBJ2-7,TRBV11-2,TRBD2
TGTGCCTGGAGTTATACAGGGGGACAGCCCCAGCATTTT,CAWSYTGGQPQHF,13,large,TRBJ1-5,TRBV30,TRBD1
TGTGCCAGCAGCGCCGTGGGGCGAGGAGGGGGCGAGCAGTACTTC,CASSAVGRGGGEQYF,15,medium-sized,TRBJ2-7,TRBV7-6,.
TGCAGCGTTGAAGAGCGAATCAACGGGGAGCTGTTTTTT,CSVEERINGELFF,13,.,TRBJ2-2,TRBV29-1,.
TGTGCCAGCAGTGAATACACAGATACGCAGTATTTT,CASSEYTDTQYF,12,.,TRBJ2-3,TRBV25-1,.
TGTGCCAGCAGACCCCTTTCTCGCGGGGGGGTTCCGGATACGCAGTATTTT,CASRPLSRGGVPDTQYF,17,medium-sized,TRBJ2-3,TRBV6-2/TRBV6-3,TRBD2
TGTGCCAGCAGTTTGGAGACAGGGGGCGATCAGCCCCAGCATTTT,CASSLETGGDQPQHF,15,medium-sized,TRBJ1-5,TRBV12-3/TRBV12-4,TRBD1
TGTGCCAGCAGGTCGGATCTTTTAAGTAGCGGGTTCACCGGGGAGCTGTTTTTT,CASRSDLLSSGFTGELFF,18,large,TRBJ2-2,TRBV28,TRBD2
TGTGCCCATGTAGCACAGGGAAAATACGAGCAGTACTTC,CAHVAQGKYEQYF,13,.,TRBJ2-7,TRBV19,.
TGTGCCAGCAGTTCTGAGGGACTAGCGGGAAACGAGCAGTACTTC,CASSSEGLAGNEQYF,15,medium-sized,TRBJ2-7,TRBV4-2,TRBD2
TGCGCCAGCAGTGAGTCCGGGTCCGCCAATGAGCAGTTCTTC,CASSESGSANEQFF,14,few,TRBJ2-1,TRBV10-1,.
TGTGCCTGGAGTGAACGGGACGGGGGCGTGGAAAAACTGTTTTTT,CAWSERDGGVEKLFF,15,few,TRBJ1-4,TRBV30,.
TGTGCCAGCAGTTTCCGACATTCATCCCTCTACGAGCAGTACTTC,CASSFRHSSLYEQYF,15,.,TRBJ2-7,TRBV12-3/TRBV12-4,.
TGTGCCAGCAGCTTAAGCGGGACCTACGAGCAGTACTTC,CASSLSGTYEQYF,13,many,TRBJ2-7,TRBV7-8,TRBD2
TGTGCCAGCAGCTTGAAGCAAGGGATCAACACCGGGGAGCTGTTTTTT,CASSLKQGINTGELFF,16,.,TRBJ2-2,TRBV13,.
TGCAGTGCTAGTAGTCGGCGGGTTGTCACCGGGGAGCTGTTTTTT,CSASSRRVVTGELFF,15,.,TRBJ2-2,TRBV20-1,.
TGTGCCAGCAGCGAAGCCGGGCTCCCCTGGGGGCAGTACTTC,CASSEAGLPWGQYF,14,medium-sized,TRBJ2-7,TRBV5-6,.